This is a list of T cell receptor beta chains from one sample in a study of beta chain features in type 1 diabetes. Here immunoSEQ multiplex PCR was the method, and the copy in TCRdb shows in-frame clones only, minus some. The sample has about 240,000 clones, about 25% seen once; the top ten hold 4%. Material for sequencing was central memory CD4+ T cells from blood. The receptors shown here come from a young man in good health. CDR3s include the opening cysteine and the closing phenylalanine or tryptophan. The order of the fields is J gene, V gene, D gene, clone size, CDR3 protein, CDR3 DNA. The D gene is left open where the match is weak. Some rows have no size entry. The others give once, few or many, or a class for an expanded clone.

TRBJ2-1 TRBV11-2 . . CASSPLSSYNEQFF TGTGCCAGCAGCCCTTTGAGCTCCTACAATGAGCAGTTCTTC
TRBJ2-1 TRBV5-4 . few CASRVSSSYNEQFF TGTGCCAGCCGCGTTTCAAGCTCCTACAATGAGCAGTTCTTC
TRBJ2-5 TRBV5-4 TRBD2 few CASSLVLAGQETQYF TGTGCCAGCAGCTTGGTACTAGCGGGACAAGAGACCCAGTACTTC
TRBJ2-1 TRBV5-1 TRBD1 . CASSLSDRVVNEQFF TGCGCCAGCAGCTTGTCGGACAGGGTGGTCAATGAGCAGTTCTTC
TRBJ2-3 TRBV28 TRBD2 . CASSSRLAGGNPTDTQYF TGTGCCAGCAGTTCCCGACTAGCGGGGGGCAACCCCACAGATACGCAGTATTTT
TRBJ2-3 TRBV6-5 . . CASIHRDLRTDTQYF TGTGCCAGCATTCACCGGGACCTACGCACAGATACGCAGTATTTT
TRBJ2-3 TRBV7-2 . . CASSLGVGDTDTQYF TGTGCCAGCAGCTTAGGTGTAGGGGACACAGATACGCAGTATTTT
TRBJ1-5 TRBV4-3 . . CASSQIKGNQPQHF TGCGCCAGCAGCCAAATTAAGGGCAATCAGCCCCAGCATTTT
TRBJ2-7 TRBV7-2 . few CASSLQPPTGVTAEQYF TGTGCCAGCAGCTTACAGCCCCCCACAGGTGTGACGGCCGAGCAGTACTTC
TRBJ2-7 TRBV7-2 . few CASSPGDYEQYF TGTGCCAGCAGCCCAGGGGACTACGAGCAGTACTTC
TRBJ2-1 TRBV6-1 TRBD1 . CASSGLRGNSYNEQFF TGTGCCAGCAGTGGCCTCAGGGGGAACTCCTACAATGAGCAGTTCTTC
TRBJ2-5 TRBV5-1 . few CASSLGQETQYF TGCGCCAGCAGCTTGGGTCAGGAGACCCAGTACTTC
TRBJ1-2 TRBV7-2 . . CASSSAANYGYTF TGTGCCAGCAGCTCTGCAGCTAACTATGGCTACACCTTC
TRBJ1-2 TRBV25-1 . many CASSVGGDLGYTF TGTGCCAGCAGTGTGGGCGGGGATTTGGGCTACACCTTC
TRBJ2-7 TRBV7-2 TRBD2 . CASSRASGGLEQYF TGTGCCAGCAGCAGGGCCAGCGGGGGCCTCGAGCAGTACTTC
TRBJ1-1 TRBV18 . . CASSPGFGGGRAEAFF TGTGCCAGCTCACCTGGTTTTGGCGGGGGCCGGGCTGAAGCTTTCTTT
TRBJ2-1 TRBV10-3 TRBD2 . CAISESGILAGRNEQFF TGTGCCATCAGTGAGTCGGGGATATTAGCGGGAAGAAATGAGCAGTTCTTC
TRBJ2-3 TRBV19 . . CASSIVRTSTDTQYF TGTGCCAGTAGTATAGTCCGGACTAGCACAGATACGCAGTATTTT
TRBJ2-7 TRBV29-1 TRBD2 few CSVTGTSGGEQYF TGCAGCGTGACCGGGACTAGCGGTGGGGAGCAGTACTTC
TRBJ2-7 TRBV28 TRBD2 . CASSSRAGAGSEQYF TGTGCCAGCAGTTCGAGAGCGGGAGCGGGTTCAGAGCAGTACTTC
TRBJ2-6 TRBV7-2 TRBD1 few CASSRQGAGANVLTF TGTGCCAGCAGCCGACAGGGGGCTGGGGCCAACGTCCTGACTTTC
TRBJ1-5 TRBV2 TRBD1 . CASSYRGGGNQPQHF TGTGCCAGCAGTTACAGGGGGGGAGGCAATCAGCCCCAGCATTTT
TRBJ2-1 TRBV19 TRBD2 . CASSSGGTLYNEQFF TGTGCCAGTAGTTCGGGAGGTACTCTATACAATGAGCAGTTCTTC
TRBJ2-2 TRBV29-1 . . CSADSSNTGELFF TGCAGCGCAGACAGCTCGAACACCGGGGAGCTGTTTTTT
TRBJ1-3 TRBV15 . few CATSRKAGDGNTIYF TGTGCCACCAGCCGGAAGGCAGGGGATGGAAACACCATATATTTT
TRBJ1-1 TRBV30 . few CAGGRGGTEAFF TGTGCCGGGGGCAGGGGTGGAACTGAAGCTTTCTTT
TRBJ2-5 TRBV10-3 . . CASAGDPSETQYF TGTGCCAGCGCTGGGGACCCGTCAGAGACCCAGTACTTC
TRBJ2-3 TRBV29-1 . few CSVGTDTQYF TGCAGCGTTGGCACAGATACGCAGTATTTT
TRBJ2-3 TRBV5-4 TRBD1 few CASSLGGQTDTQYF TGTGCCAGCAGCTTAGGGGGCCAGACAGATACGCAGTATTTT
TRBJ1-3 TRBV4-3 . . CASSQEISKTGNTIYF TGCGCCAGCAGCCAAGAAATCAGTAAAACTGGAAACACCATATATTTT
TRBJ2-7 TRBV11-2 TRBD2 few CASSGLNGAYEQYF TGTGCCAGTAGCGGGCTTAATGGCGCCTACGAGCAGTACTTC
TRBJ2-7 TRBV4-2 . many CASSQDAAGQTYEQYF TGTGCCAGCAGCCAAGATGCGGCGGGACAAACCTACGAGCAGTACTTC
TRBJ2-1 TRBV7-9 . few CASSLAGGHEQFF TGTGCCAGCAGCTTAGCGGGGGGCCATGAGCAGTTCTTC
TRBJ2-2 TRBV28 TRBD1 . CATGTDTGELFF TGTGCCACCGGGACAGACACCGGGGAGCTGTTTTTT